The next 30 T cell receptor beta chains were all read from a single sample in a study of CD8 T cell repertoires and HIV-1 epitope variants. The protocol was immunoSEQ multiplex PCR, while the TCRdb copy is restricted to in-frame clones and leaves out a portion. The profile covers about 5,100 clones, with around 62% appearing a single time and about 40% taken by the ten largest. No antigen is known for these receptors. Input material: cultured CD8+ T cells derived from PBMCs. These receptors were taken from a male donor with HIV.

This chain connects TRBV5-1 to TRBJ2-3, with D maybe TRBD1 (5 bases). V was pared by 2 bases and J by 3 bases, with 13 bases between. Per germline, CDR1 SGHRS and CDR2 YFSETQ. There are 15 residues in the CDR3. The CDR3 loop reads CASSFVGPPTDTQYF. CDR3 nucleotide sequence: TGCGCCAGCAGCTTTGTGGGGCCTCCAACAGATACGCAGTATTTT.

V is TRBV7-2 and J is TRBJ2-1; no definite D call. This CDR3 contains 15 residues. The V and J ends lost 5 bases and 0 bases respectively, with 11 bases between them. Germline CDR1 is SGHTA and CDR2 is FQGNSA. The CDR3 bases are TGTGCCAGCAGCATAACACCGGACTCCTACAATGAGCAGTTCTTC. It encodes CASSITPDSYNEQFF.

This chain uses TRBV9 with TRBJ1-4, with 11 bases identical to TRBD1. Germline V CDR1 and CDR2: SGDLS, YYNGEE. V trimming: 0 bases; J trimming: 8 bases; junction bases outside the gene matches: 3. The CDR3 extends over 15 amino acids. As DNA, the CDR3 is TGTGCCAGCAGCGTAGCTGGGACAGGGGGAGAAAAACTGTTTTTT. This translates into CASSVAGTGGEKLFF.

The chain recombines TRBV27 with TRBJ2-3, with 12 bases fitting TRBD2. The V gene's germline CDR1 is MNHEY and CDR2 SMNVEV (reference sequence). V trimming: 2 bases; J trimming: 6 bases; junction bases outside the gene matches: 3. The CDR3 length is 15 residues. The CDR3, as DNA: TGTGCCAGCAGTTTACTAGCGGGGGGGCGGGATACGCAGTATTTT. Protein: CASSLLAGGRDTQYF.

Concerning this clone itself: A read error may produce the germline difference seen at one junction end. In DNA form, the CDR3 reads TGTGCTAGCAGTCGTTCCGTCAGCACTGAAGCTTTCTTT. Amino acid sequence: CASSRSVSTEAFF. The gene calls are TRBV7-7 and TRBJ1-1, with D unresolved. CDR1 is SSHAT and CDR2 is FNYEAQ in the germline V gene (reference sequence). The CDR3 contains 13 residues.

The V and J genes are TRBV27 and TRBJ2-2; the match to TRBD1 covers 7 bases. This CDR3 has 15 residues. The ends lost 6 bases at V and 6 bases at J; junction bases unmatched: 10. Per germline, CDR1 MNHEY and CDR2 SMNVEV (reference sequence). In DNA form, the CDR3 reads TGTGCCAGCAGCCCTGTAACAGGGGTACCCGGGGAGCTGTTTTTT. Residues: CASSPVTGVPGELFF.

The rearrangement uses TRBV25-1 and TRBJ2-2, with 7 bases aligning to TRBD2. There are 14 residues in the CDR3. Germline CDR1 is MGHDK and CDR2 is SYGVNS. V was clipped by 1 base and J by 9 bases; unmatched bases: 5. CDR3 nucleotides: TGTGCCAGCAGTGAATGGGGGGGGAGGCGGGAGCTGTTTTTT. Its translation: CASSEWGGRRELFF.

This clone was recorded only once. The chain links TRBV13 to TRBJ2-1; tentative D call: TRBD2 (5 bases). The germline V and J ends were trimmed by 5 bases and 4 bases, with 9 bases remaining between them. This CDR3 contains 13 residues. CDR1 and CDR2 from the germline V gene are PRHDT and FYEKMQ (reference sequence). CDR3 residues: CASSPRRYNEQFF. The CDR3 coding sequence is TGTGCCAGCAGCCCCAGGAGGTACAATGAGCAGTTCTTC.

The genes are TRBV19 and TRBJ1-1; D not resolved. Germline V gene data show CDR1 as LNHDA and CDR2 as SQIVND (reference sequence). V lost 1 base to trimming and J lost 1 base, with 10 bases between them. This CDR3 comprises 15 residues. As DNA, the CDR3 is TGTGCCAGTAGTATAGGGGTTGTGGGGAACACTGAAGCTTTCTTT. Residues: CASSIGVVGNTEAFF.

Only one count was recorded for this clone. The chain employs TRBV7-2 and TRBJ1-5; TRBD1 might be the D (5 bases). Germline-derived CDR1 and CDR2 are SGHTA and FQGNSA. V was trimmed by 6 bases and J by 6 bases, leaving 9 bases between them. The CDR3 totals 12 residues. For the CDR3, the DNA is TGTGCCAGCAGAGCGGGGACTCAGCCCCAGCATTTT. The encoded protein is CASRAGTQPQHF.

This clone was picked up one time. V is TRBV9 and J is TRBJ2-2; 10 bases map to TRBD1. CDR1 SGDLS and CDR2 YYNGEE come from the germline V gene. This CDR3 is 16 amino acids long. J gave up 5 bases and V 1 base, and 5 bases lay outside the gene matches. CDR3 sequence (DNA): TGTGCCAGCAGCGTACCCCGGACAGGGGGAACCGGGGAGCTGTTTTTT. Translating gives CASSVPRTGGTGELFF.

This clone turned up a few times. The CDR3 sequence is CASSLLGSGEAFF. As DNA, the CDR3 is TGTGCCAGCAGTTTATTGGGCTCGGGGGAAGCTTTCTTT. The rearrangement uses TRBV28 and TRBJ1-1; no definite D call. The V end lost 1 base, the J end lost 8 bases, and 11 bases lay between the germline ends. The CDR3 sequence is 13 residues long. The germline V gene has CDR1 MDHEN and CDR2 SYDVKM.

This clone showed up just once. The chain links TRBV7-2 to TRBJ2-7; no reliable D call. The CDR3 sequence is 14 residues long. Looked up from germline, CDR1 is SGHTA and CDR2 is FQGNSA. The V gene lost 6 bases and the J gene lost 2 bases, with 14 bases spanning the gap. Here the CDR3 DNA reads TGTGCCAGCAGTTCAGATGTCTCGGCCTACGAGCAGTACTTC. This gives the protein CASSSDVSAYEQYF.

The rearrangement joins TRBV13 to TRBJ1-6; 9 nucleotides line up with TRBD1. This CDR3 contains 17 residues. Germline loops: CDR1 PRHDT, CDR2 FYEKMQ (reference sequence). Trimming at V came to 4 bases and at J to 6 bases, leaving 10 bases not matched to a gene. The CDR3 DNA sequence: TGTGCCAGCAGCTGGACAAGGGGACAGGGTGCTAATTCACCCCTCCACTTT. Encoded protein: CASSWTRGQGANSPLHF.

The chain joins TRBV7-2 to TRBJ2-7; tentative D call: TRBD1 (5 bases). The V gene's germline CDR1 is SGHTA and CDR2 FQGNSA. Trimming pared 1 base from V and 0 bases from J, leaving 10 bases between. This CDR3 comprises 15 residues. CDR3 amino acids: CASSLGTLSSYEQYF. The CDR3 region has the DNA TGTGCCAGCAGCTTAGGGACATTGAGCTCCTACGAGCAGTACTTC. Full variable domain (remainder filled in from reference TRBV7-2 and TRBJ2-7): GAGVSQSPSNKVTEKGKDVELRCDPISGHTALYWYRQSLGQGLEFLIYFQGNSAPDKSGLPSDRFSAERTGGSVSTLTIQRTQQEDSAVYLCASSLGTLSSYEQYFGPGTRLTVT.

The chain joins TRBV19 to TRBJ2-1; no clear D. The CDR3 is 11 amino acids. V was pared by 3 bases and J by 6 bases, with 3 bases between. The germline V gene has CDR1 LNHDA and CDR2 SQIVND (reference sequence). The CDR3 DNA reads TGTGCCAGTAGTATGGGCAATGAGCAGTTCTTC. Encoded protein: CASSMGNEQFF.

This clone was seen a single time. The chain couples TRBV28 to TRBJ1-3; D gene ambiguous. The V end was cut by 3 bases, the J end by 3 bases, with 12 bases between. The V gene's germline CDR1 is MDHEN and CDR2 SYDVKM. There are 15 residues in the CDR3. CDR3 bases: TGTGCCAGCAGTTTTATGGGTCCTGTTGGAAACACCATATATTTT. Encoded protein: CASSFMGPVGNTIYF.

There are a few counts of this clone. The rearrangement links TRBV19 to TRBJ2-7; 11 bases align to TRBD1. Germline CDR1 reads LNHDA; CDR2 reads SQIVND (reference sequence). This CDR3 comprises 12 residues. V shed 10 bases and J 7 bases; nucleotides not matched to a gene: 6. The CDR3 spells CATRTGGGEQYF. CDR3 coding DNA: TGTGCCACCCGGACAGGGGGCGGAGAGCAGTACTTC.

This clone has just one count. This chain joins TRBV2 and TRBJ1-1; perhaps TRBD1 as D (5 bases). Germline V gene lookup returns CDR1 SNHLY and CDR2 FYNNEI. This CDR3 spans 12 amino acids. Trimming stripped 7 bases from V and 7 bases from J, with 13 bases between. In nucleotides, the CDR3 is TGTGCCAGCACCGGGGGGAGGGGTGAAGCTTTCTTT. It translates to CASTGGRGEAFF.

The rearrangement links TRBV28 to TRBJ2-7, with a tentative D call TRBD2 (5 bases). The V gene's germline CDR1 is MDHEN and CDR2 SYDVKM. V lost 6 bases and J 0 bases, leaving 12 bases between the germline ends. The CDR3 spans 14 residues. This CDR3 is CASRLEDSSYEQYF. The CDR3 region has the DNA TGTGCCAGCAGGCTAGAGGACTCCTCCTACGAGCAGTACTTC.

The chain is built from TRBV4-2 and TRBJ2-6; tentative D call: TRBD2 (6 bases). Germline CDR1 is LGHNA and CDR2 is YNFKEQ. The V and J ends lost 0 bases and 2 bases respectively, with 17 bases between them. The CDR3 sequence is 19 residues long. The CDR3 sequence is CASSQEWRTTTAGANVLTF. The DNA for the CDR3 is TGTGCCAGCAGCCAAGAGTGGCGGACTACGACGGCTGGGGCCAACGTCCTGACTTTC.

This chain uses TRBV7-9 with TRBJ2-7; D may be TRBD2 (7 bases). The V gene's germline CDR1 is SEHNR and CDR2 FQNEAQ (reference sequence). The CDR3 is 17 amino acids. The V end lost 5 bases, the J end lost 2 bases, and 22 bases lay between the germline ends. CDR3 coding DNA: TGTGCCAGCAGCCCAAGGGGGGCGGGAGAGGAAGCCTACGAGCAGTACTTC. As protein: CASSPRGAGEEAYEQYF.

The rearrangement joins TRBV11-2 to TRBJ1-1, with 7 positions matching TRBD1. Germline V CDR1 and CDR2: SGHAT, FQNNGV. The CDR3 has 16 amino acids. J gave up 5 bases and V 3 bases, and 12 bases lay outside the gene matches. CDR3 DNA sequence: TGTGCCAGCAGCTTGACGGGACAGCCCAGGAGGACTGAAGCTTTCTTT. Protein product: CASSLTGQPRRTEAFF.

The rearrangement joins TRBV11-3 to TRBJ2-7, with TRBD1 matching 10 bases. Germline trimming cut 5 bases from V and 0 bases from J; bases unmatched to any gene: 4. CDR3 length equals 15 residues. CDR1 and CDR2 (germline): SGHNT, YENEEA. Here the CDR3 DNA reads TGTGCCAGCAGCGATAGGACAGGGGGCTCCTACGAGCAGTACTTC. As protein: CASSDRTGGSYEQYF.

In this sample, this clone is medium-sized. V is TRBV2 and J is TRBJ1-1; a possible D gene is TRBD1 (5 bases). V was cut by 6 bases and J by 1 base, with 6 bases left in between. The CDR3 is 12 amino acids. The germline CDR1 and CDR2 sequences are SNHLY and FYNNEI. The CDR3 nucleotides are TGTGCCAGCAGCCAGGGGAACACTGAAGCTTTCTTT. Protein sequence: CASSQGNTEAFF.

This chain joins TRBV7-2 and TRBJ2-7; 8 nucleotides line up with TRBD2. The CDR3 extends over 18 amino acids. Germline V gene lookup returns CDR1 SGHTA and CDR2 FQGNSA. The J segment lost 2 bases and the V segment lost 4 bases, leaving 16 bases of the junction unmatched. In nucleotides, the CDR3 is TGTGCCAGCAGCTCCGCCCTGCGCGGACTAGCCAAAACCTACGAGCAGTACTTC. Its translation is CASSSALRGLAKTYEQYF.

The chain has TRBV19 and TRBJ2-7; D remains unclear. The CDR3 is made up of 13 amino acids. In germline, CDR1 is LNHDA, CDR2 SQIVND (reference sequence). Trimming cost V 4 bases and J 0 bases, with 7 bases left between them. As DNA, the CDR3 is TGTGCCAGTAGTACGGACGGCTCCTACGAGCAGTACTTC. Protein sequence: CASSTDGSYEQYF.

The chain employs TRBV6-1 and TRBJ2-1, with D unclear. The CDR3 contains 13 residues. Germline assignment: CDR1 MNHNS and CDR2 SASEGT. The ends were cut back, 7 bases at V and 4 bases at J, with 11 bases in the middle. The CDR3: CASTPDGYNEQFF. CDR3 nucleotides: TGTGCCAGCACCCCAGACGGGTACAATGAGCAGTTCTTC.

This clone was observed a handful of times. This chain uses TRBV7-2 with TRBJ1-5, with D unclear. CDR3 size: 13 residues. Trimming left V 2 bases short and J 4 bases short, with 6 bases between. Per germline, CDR1 SGHTA and CDR2 FQGNSA. CDR3 DNA: TGTGCCAGCAGCTTACGGCCTAATCAGCCCCAGCATTTT. Amino acids: CASSLRPNQPQHF.

The chain's CDR3 is CASSESWDPYNEQFF. CDR3 in DNA: TGCGCCAGCAGTGAGTCCTGGGACCCTTACAATGAGCAGTTCTTC. The J gene is TRBJ2-1, the V gene TRBV10-2, with D perhaps matching TRBD1 or TRBD2 (5 bases each). CDR1 and CDR2 (germline): WSHSY, SAAADI. There are 15 residues in the CDR3. The ends were cut back, 0 bases at V and 4 bases at J, with 10 bases in the middle.